The source of this TCR beta chain is a study of T-cell reconstitution after alpha-beta-depleted transplantation in children. The ends were cut back, 5 bases at V and 0 bases at J, with 7 bases in the middle. The CDR3 totals 14 residues. Germline lookup yields CDR1 SGHNT and CDR2 YENEEA. TCRbeta library construction was performed incorporating unique molecular identifiers. One entry per CDR3 protein, called by TCRdb with MiXCR from the PCR reads. In the table there are around 200,000 distinct CDR3 sequences, 8% to 9.5% of which are singletons. Of note for this clonotype: A much larger clone lies one base from this, so it may be a read error.

V gene TRBV11-3 combines with J gene TRBJ2-2; D unresolved. Material: PBMCs from the stem cell graft donor, obtained from the stem cell graft. This clonotype originated in a human donor who donated a stem cell graft to a child with acute lymphoblastic leukemia. The CDR3 DNA reads TGTGCCAGCAGCCCGCGACCGAACACCGGGGAGCTGTTTTTT. Protein product: CASSPRPNTGELFF.